These T cell receptor beta chains were read from a single sample in a study of blood T cell repertoires in COVID-19. The repertoire was sequenced with immunoSEQ multiplex PCR; TCRdb's copy has only in-frame clones and lacks some. The table has about 120,000 clones, 79% seen once. The sample comprised peripheral blood. The receptor source for this set is a man aged 40-50 years with active or convalescent COVID-19. The CDR3 runs from the conserved cysteine through the conserved F or W. A D gene is named only where the DNA matches it firmly. Not all rows give a size; the values are once, few, many and, for expanded clones, a class.

>-|TRBJ2-2|TRBV7-3|-
TGTGCCAGCAGCTTAGGCGGGGTGAACACCGGGGAGCTGTTTTTT
CASSLGGVNTGELFF
>-|TRBJ1-3|TRBV5-1|-
TGCGCCAGCAGCCCCCAGGGGCGAGGAAACACCATATATTTT
CASSPQGRGNTIYF
>TRBD1|TRBJ1-5|TRBV28|-
TGTGCCAGCAGTTTGTTACAGGGGGACGGCAATCAGCCCCAGCATTTT
CASSLLQGDGNQPQHF
>TRBD1|TRBJ1-6|TRBV9|-
TGTGCCAGCAGCCCAGGGGGATCACCCCTCCACTTT
CASSPGGSPLHF
>TRBD2|TRBJ2-1|TRBV27|-
TGTGCCAGCATCCGACTCCCCGGGACTAGCGGGGACCTAAGCTCCTACAATGAGCAGTTCTTC
CASIRLPGTSGDLSSYNEQFF
>-|TRBJ1-5|TRBV30|-
TGTGCCTGGAGTGTACAACAGGGACGGCAGCCCCAGCATTTT
CAWSVQQGRQPQHF
>TRBD1|TRBJ2-3|TRBV9|-
TGTGCCAGCAGCGTCCTTCCGGGACAGGGCCTCCCTAGCACAGATACGCAGTATTTT
CASSVLPGQGLPSTDTQYF
>-|TRBJ2-5|TRBV5-1|-
TGCGCCAGCAGCTTGGGACTGCTCCAAGAGACCCAGTACTTC
CASSLGLLQETQYF
>TRBD1|TRBJ1-2|TRBV28|-
TGTGCCAGCAATTCAATACAGGGACAGGGGCCCTACTATGGCTACACCTTC
CASNSIQGQGPYYGYTF
>TRBD2|TRBJ2-1|TRBV7-9|-
TGTGCCAGCAGCTTGATGGGACTAGCGGGTTCCAATGAGCAGTTCTTC
CASSLMGLAGSNEQFF
>-|TRBJ1-5|TRBV27|-
TGTGCCAGCAGTTTAGGGGGGGCCGGCCAGCCCCAGCATTTT
CASSLGGAGQPQHF
>TRBD1|TRBJ1-1|TRBV7-2|-
TGTGCCAGCAGCTCTTCCCTTGACAGGGTGGGCACTGAAGCTTTCTTT
CASSSSLDRVGTEAFF
>-|TRBJ2-7|TRBV7-9|-
TGTGCCAGCAGTGGGTTCAAGAACGGGGACGAGCAGTACTTC
CASSGFKNGDEQYF
>-|TRBJ1-1|TRBV20-1|-
TGCAGTGCTAGTGACGGACAGATCGAAGCTTTCTTT
CSASDGQIEAFF
>TRBD1|TRBJ1-3|TRBV7-3|-
TGTGCCAGCAGCTTAAGGGACAGGGCTGGAAACACCATATATTTT
CASSLRDRAGNTIYF
>-|TRBJ1-6|TRBV6-5|-
TGTGCCAGCAGTTACCCCGGACAGAATTCACCCCTCCACTTT
CASSYPGQNSPLHF
>-|TRBJ1-1|TRBV5-4|-
TGTGCCAGCAGTCGGGGACTGCCCCAGATGGACACTGAAGCTTTCTTT
CASSRGLPQMDTEAFF
>-|TRBJ1-3|TRBV7-8|-
TGTGCCAGCAGCTTCGACAGGAACTCTGGAAACACCATATATTTT
CASSFDRNSGNTIYF
>TRBD1|TRBJ1-1|TRBV11-2|-
TGTGCCAGCAGACCTTATTATACAGGGGAAACTGAAGCTTTCTTT
CASRPYYTGETEAFF
>-|TRBJ2-1|TRBV6-6|-
TGTGCCAGCAGTCCCTTGGAGGCTACCCATGAGCAGTTCTTC
CASSPLEATHEQFF
>-|TRBJ2-1|TRBV29-1|-
TGCAGCGTCCGCAGGGTGGTTGAGCAGTTCTTC
CSVRRVVEQFF
>TRBD2|TRBJ2-2|TRBV19|-
TGTGCCAGTAGTACACGAAGGCTAGCGGGAGTGGAAACCGGGGAGCTGTTTTTT
CASSTRRLAGVETGELFF
>-|TRBJ1-1|TRBV19|-
TGTGCCAGTTATTCGACCCAGGGCACTGAAGCTTTCTTT
CASYSTQGTEAFF
>-|TRBJ1-1|TRBV2|once
TGTGCCAGCAGTTTGAGGAACACTGAAGCTTTCTTT
CASSLRNTEAFF
>-|TRBJ1-2|TRBV2|-
TGTGCCAGCAGGATAAGGGGCCTCAACTATGGCTACACCTTC
CASRIRGLNYGYTF
>-|TRBJ1-4|TRBV27|-
TGTGCCAGCAGTGCCGGACTCTGGGGATACGAAAAACTGTTTTTT
CASSAGLWGYEKLFF
>TRBD1|TRBJ1-5|TRBV25-1|few
TGTGCCAGCAGTGAAAAGGTTGGCAGGGGGATCGATCAGCCCCAGCATTTT
CASSEKVGRGIDQPQHF
>-|TRBJ2-2|TRBV9|-
TGTGCCAGCAGCGTATCAAGGGAAAGTCGGGGGATCACCGGGGAGCTGTTTTTT
CASSVSRESRGITGELFF
>-|TRBJ2-5|TRBV5-1|-
TGCGCCAGCAGCGTGACGGGTCAGCAAGAGACCCAGTACTTC
CASSVTGQQETQYF
>-|TRBJ1-2|TRBV6-2/TRBV6-3|-
TGTGCCAGCAGCCCGGACACTTCTTATGGCTACACCTTC
CASSPDTSYGYTF
>-|TRBJ1-2|TRBV6-1|-
TGTGCCAGCAGTGAGACTCTCTATGGCTACACCTTC
CASSETLYGYTF
>-|TRBJ2-5|TRBV5-1|-
TGCGCCAGCAGCTTTAACAGTCAAGAGACCCAGTACTTC
CASSFNSQETQYF
>-|TRBJ1-1|TRBV3-1/TRBV3-2|-
TGTGCCAGCAGCCAAGGAGTGAACACTGAAGCTTTCTTT
CASSQGVNTEAFF
>TRBD1|TRBJ2-2|TRBV6-5|-
TGTGCCAGCAGTTACGCCCAGGGGGCCACCGGGGAGCTGTTTTTT
CASSYAQGATGELFF
>TRBD2|TRBJ2-7|TRBV4-2|-
TGTGCCAGCAGCCAAGAGGAGCGGGGGTACGAGCAGTACTTC
CASSQEERGYEQYF
>TRBD2|TRBJ2-7|TRBV7-2|-
TGTGCCAGCAGCTTAGATCGCCTAGCGGGGGTGTACGAGCAGTACTTC
CASSLDRLAGVYEQYF
>-|TRBJ1-5|TRBV4-3|-
TGCGCCAGCAGCCAAGATCGGAAGACAGCCCTTAGAGTTCAGCCCCAGCATTTT
CASSQDRKTALRVQPQHF
>-|TRBJ1-2|TRBV7-6|once
TGTGCCAGCAGCCCGACAGGTTTGGATGGCTACACCTTC
CASSPTGLDGYTF
>-|TRBJ2-7|TRBV6-1|-
TGTGCCAGCAGTGAAGACAGGGTGACTGTGCAGTACTTC
CASSEDRVTVQYF
>-|TRBJ1-1|TRBV6-5|-
TGTGCCAGCAGTTACGGGAGACGGGCTTTCTTT
CASSYGRRAFF
>TRBD1|TRBJ2-7|TRBV10-3|-
TGTGCCATCAGTGCCGACACAGGGGCCTACGAGCAGTACTTC
CAISADTGAYEQYF
>-|TRBJ2-3|TRBV25-1|few
TGTGCCAGCAGTGAAGCACCGCCAATCGCGGGAGATACGCAGTATTTT
CASSEAPPIAGDTQYF
>-|TRBJ2-2|TRBV27|-
TGTGCCAGCAGTCCCTGGACAGCCCTGGGCGGGGAGCTGTTTTTT
CASSPWTALGGELFF
>-|TRBJ2-3|TRBV2|-
TGTGCCAGCAGTGCTCGCGCAGATACGCAGTATTTT
CASSARADTQYF
>-|TRBJ2-7|TRBV20-1|-
TGCAGTGCTAGTAACCGACTAGAAGTGAACCACGAGCAGTACTTC
CSASNRLEVNHEQYF
>-|TRBJ2-1|TRBV24-1|-
TGTGCCACCAGTGCCACTTTCCTTCCCTACAATGAGCAGTTCTTC
CATSATFLPYNEQFF